The 16 T cell receptor beta chains listed next were all sequenced from one sample in a study of control samples from healthy donors and cancer patients. Sequencing was performed with immunoSEQ multiplex PCR; in TCRdb, only in-frame clones are kept and a portion is missing. The table shows under 200,000 clones, with around 96% occurring only once. The sample taken for sequencing was blood. The source is a woman aged 40 to 50 in good health.

The chain joins TRBV29-1 to TRBJ1-2; 12 nucleotides align to TRBD1. The CDR3 sequence is 12 residues long. V was clipped by 4 bases and J by 9 bases; unmatched bases: 3. Germline CDR1 is SQVTM and CDR2 is ANQGSEA. The CDR3 protein is CSVVGTGGSYTF. The DNA of the CDR3 is TGCAGCGTTGTCGGGACAGGGGGCAGCTACACCTTC.

The CDR3: CASSEVTTQPQHF. The CDR3 DNA is TGTGCCAGTAGTGAAGTTACTACTCAGCCCCAGCATTTT. The V gene is TRBV19, the J gene TRBJ1-5; no clear D gene. The CDR3 is 13 amino acids. With 5 bases removed from V and 6 bases from J, the gap between germline ends came to 11 bases. The germline gives CDR1 LNHDA, CDR2 SQIVND (reference sequence).

The table lists this clone with a count of one. CDR3 in amino acids: CASSAGRNYGYTF. The CDR3 DNA reads as TGTGCCAGCAGCGCGGGCAGGAACTATGGCTACACCTTC. V is TRBV14 and J is TRBJ1-2; D is uncertain. Germline V gene sequence: CDR1 SGHDN, CDR2 FVKESK. Trimming removed 5 bases at V and 2 bases at J, with 9 bases between. The CDR3 runs 13 residues. Drawing the rest from reference TRBV14 and TRBJ1-2, the complete variable domain is EAGVTQFPSHSVIEKGQTVTLRCDPISGHDNLYWYRRVMGKEIKFLLHFVKESKQDESGMPNNRFLAERTGGTYSTLKVQPAELEDSGVYFCASSAGRNYGYTFGSGTRLTVV.

The V and J genes are TRBV18 and TRBJ1-6; D remains ambiguous. CDR3 size: 14 residues. Between the trimmed V and J ends, which lost 3 bases and 4 bases, there was a span of 7 bases. Looked up from germline, CDR1 is KGHSH and CDR2 is LQKENI. CDR3 sequence: CASSPDYYNSPLHF. CDR3 coding DNA: TGTGCCAGCTCACCGGACTATTATAATTCACCCCTCCACTTT.

The chain joins TRBV20-1 to TRBJ2-6; the match to TRBD2 covers 13 bases. Trimming at V came to 3 bases and at J to 1 base, leaving 3 bases not matched to a gene. The CDR3 consists of 17 residues. CDR1 is DFQATT and CDR2 is SNEGSKA in the germline V gene (reference sequence). Written as DNA, the CDR3 is TGCAGTGCTAGTGGACTAGCGGGAGAATCTGGGGCCAACGTCCTGACTTTC. Its protein is CSASGLAGESGANVLTF.

This chain connects TRBV10-3 to TRBJ1-1; D remains unclear. Trimming removed 0 bases at V and 5 bases at J, with 10 bases between. Germline loops: CDR1 ENHRY, CDR2 SYGVKD. CDR3 length: 14 residues. CDR3 in amino acids: CAISESSLRTEAFF. In DNA form, the CDR3 reads TGTGCCATCAGTGAGTCGAGCCTCCGGACTGAAGCTTTCTTT.

The chain has TRBV6-5 and TRBJ2-5; no firm D call. The CDR3 is 12 residues long. V gave up 2 bases and J gave up 5 bases, with 6 bases separating them. Germline CDR1 MNHEY, CDR2 SVGAGI. This CDR3 reads CASSYERETQYF. CDR3 nucleotides: TGTGCCAGCAGTTACGAGAGGGAGACCCAGTACTTC.

This clone turned up a few times. This chain connects TRBV7-9 to TRBJ1-1, with a tentative D call TRBD1 (6 bases). Per the germline V gene, CDR1 is SEHNR and CDR2 is FQNEAQ (reference sequence). Trimming took 11 bases from V and 6 from J, leaving 13 bases between them. The CDR3 runs 11 residues. CDR3 DNA sequence: TGTGCCGGGACAACGGGGCCTGAAGCTTTCTTT. Its translation is CAGTTGPEAFF.

The rearrangement links TRBV6-5 to TRBJ1-1; 8 bases line up with TRBD1. CDR1 is MNHEY and CDR2 is SVGAGI in the germline V gene. This CDR3 spans 14 amino acids. V trimming: 6 bases; J trimming: 6 bases; junction bases outside the gene matches: 9. CDR3 in amino acids: CASSITGGTAEAFF. CDR3 DNA sequence: TGTGCCAGCAGCATAACAGGGGGGACGGCTGAAGCTTTCTTT.

This chain links TRBV6-5 with TRBJ2-5; the match to TRBD1 covers 7 bases. This CDR3 is built from 15 residues. The trim removed 5 bases at V and 4 bases at J, leaving 10 bases unmatched. Germline lookup yields CDR1 MNHEY and CDR2 SVGAGI. CDR3 amino acids: CASSTADRRGETQYF. CDR3 coding DNA: TGTGCCAGCAGTACCGCGGACAGGCGAGGAGAGACCCAGTACTTC.

The chain carries TRBV5-1 and TRBJ1-4; the D gene is possibly TRBD1 (6 bases). This CDR3 has 17 residues. Trimming cost V 2 bases and J 1 base, with 15 bases left between them. CDR1 is SGHRS and CDR2 is YFSETQ in the germline V gene. The CDR3, as DNA: TGCGCCAGCAGCTTAGGCGGGGGGCGCGGAACTAATGAAAAACTGTTTTTT. Its protein product is CASSLGGGRGTNEKLFF.

The gene calls are TRBV3-1 (or the pseudogene TRBV3-2) and TRBJ2-5, with D unclear. V lost 5 bases to trimming and J lost 2 bases, with 6 bases between them. The CDR3 sequence is 12 residues long. Germline CDR1 is LGHDT and CDR2 is YNNKEL (reference sequence). In DNA form, the CDR3 reads TGTGCCAGCAGCACCTGGCAAGAGACCCAGTACTTC. Amino acids: CASSTWQETQYF.

This clone is a singleton in its sample. The J gene is TRBJ1-4, the V gene TRBV7-9; D is unclear. V was shortened by 5 bases and J by 0 bases, with 10 bases between the two germline ends. Germline values: CDR1 SEHNR, CDR2 FQNEAQ (reference sequence). The CDR3 spans 15 residues. CDR3 loop: CASSRWEATNEKLFF. CDR3 nucleotide sequence: TGTGCCAGCAGCCGCTGGGAGGCAACTAATGAAAAACTGTTTTTT.

The chain couples TRBV9 to TRBJ1-5, with D possibly being TRBD1 (6 bases). Deletions cut 4 bases from V and 7 bases from J, with 15 bases between. The CDR3 consists of 14 residues. Germline lookup yields CDR1 SGDLS and CDR2 YYNGEE. The CDR3 is CASSQDGGAQPQHF. The DNA for the CDR3 is TGTGCCAGCAGCCAAGACGGGGGGGCACAGCCCCAGCATTTT.

This chain connects TRBV5-1 to TRBJ2-7, with D unclear. The CDR3 is 13 amino acids. Germline V gene sequence: CDR1 SGHRS, CDR2 YFSETQ. V lost 3 bases and J lost 0, with 7 bases in between. CDR3 coding DNA: TGCGCCAGCAGCTGGACGGGCTCCTACGAGCAGTACTTC. It is translated as CASSWTGSYEQYF.

This rearrangement joins TRBV5-4 to TRBJ2-3, with D unclear. The CDR3 contains 15 residues. Germline V gene data show CDR1 as SGHNT and CDR2 as YYREEE (reference sequence). V lost 0 bases, J lost 0 bases, and 8 bases lay in between. Written as DNA, the CDR3 is TGTGCCAGCAGCTTGGGCGGACCTAGCACAGATACGCAGTATTTT. It translates to CASSLGGPSTDTQYF.